Below, 15 T cell receptor beta chains from the same sample are listed, as sequenced in a study of CD8+CD57+ T cells in acquired aplastic anemia. TCR beta VDJ and CDR3 profiles were obtained from a genomic DNA template. Each CDR3 protein is one row after TCRdb ran MiXCR on the reads. This repertoire shows about 190,000 distinct CDR3 sequences, 40% to 50% found once; its top ten account for approximately 9.7%. Sequencing involved patients with CD8+CD57+ cell expansion previously shown by flow cytometry. Material for sequencing was sorted CD4+, CD8+, or CD8+CD57+ T cells (not recorded which) from PBMCs. Receptor source: a human donor with aplastic anemia.

This clonotype has ten or more counts. V and J are TRBV20-1 and TRBJ1-3; the D gene is possibly TRBD1 (6 bases). This CDR3 has 13 amino acids. Trimming stripped 6 bases from V and 4 bases from J, with 13 bases between. In germline, CDR1 is DFQATT, CDR2 SNEGSKA (reference sequence). The CDR3 DNA reads TGCAGTGCCCCGCGGGGGCAGGGAAACACCATATATTTT. Its protein is CSAPRGQGNTIYF.

Many counts were recorded for this clonotype. The chain is built from TRBV5-1 and TRBJ2-5; D unclear. V shed 0 bases and J shed 5 bases, with 8 bases lying between them. The germline V gene encodes CDR1 SGHRS and CDR2 YFSETQ. The CDR3 is 13 residues long. This CDR3 reads CASSLGPRETQYF. As DNA, the CDR3 is TGCGCCAGCAGCTTGGGCCCGAGGGAGACCCAGTACTTC.

The rearrangement links TRBV2 to TRBJ1-2; the D is unclear. The CDR3 is 14 amino acids. V was trimmed by 6 bases and J by 6 bases, leaving 17 bases between them. CDR1 and CDR2 from the germline V gene are SNHLY and FYNNEI. The CDR3 nucleotides read TGTGCCAGCAGCATGATCTTACCTACGAATGGCTACACCTTC. Translating gives CASSMILPTNGYTF. The entire variable domain, with the rest obtained from reference TRBV2 and TRBJ1-2, is as follows: EPEVTQTPSHQVTQMGQEVILRCVPISNHLYFYWYRQILGQKVEFLVSFYNNEISEKSEIFDDQFSVERPDGSNFTLKIRSTKLEDSAMYFCASSMILPTNGYTFGSGTRLTVV.

The chain has TRBV7-6 and TRBJ2-3, with D possibly being TRBD2 (5 bases). Trimming removed 5 bases at V and 3 bases at J, with 12 bases between. Germline CDR1 SGHVS, CDR2 FNYEAQ. The CDR3 loop spans 14 amino acids. The CDR3 DNA is TGTGCCAGCAGCGTACGCTCGGGGACAGATACGCAGTATTTT. It is translated as CASSVRSGTDTQYF.

With respect to this clonotype: A much larger clone differs by one base, so this may be a read error. The CDR3 loop reads CASVPYNYTGGLFF. The CDR3 DNA is TGTGCCAGCGTCCCTTACAATTACACCGGGGGGCTGTTTTTT. The genes are TRBV11-3 and TRBJ2-2; D is perhaps TRBD2 (6 bases). CDR3 length: 14 residues. In germline, CDR1 is SGHNT, CDR2 YENEEA.

This clonotype has a handful of counts. The chain has TRBV10-3 and TRBJ1-1; 9 nucleotides match TRBD1. This CDR3 contains 15 residues. Germline V lookup: CDR1 ENHRY, CDR2 SYGVKD. With V trimmed by 10 bases and J by 5 bases, 14 bases remained unmatched. The CDR3 DNA follows: TGTGCCACCGGGAAGACAGGGGGGGTAGGGACTGAAGCTTTCTTT. Protein sequence: CATGKTGGVGTEAFF.

The J gene is TRBJ2-4, the V gene TRBV5-4; maybe TRBD1 (6 bases). From germline, CDR1 is SGHNT and CDR2 YYREEE (reference sequence). The V end was cut by 3 bases, the J end by 6 bases, with 10 bases between. The CDR3 runs 13 residues. The CDR3 loop reads CASSYDRINIQYF. CDR3 sequence (DNA): TGTGCCAGCAGCTACGACAGGATAAACATTCAGTACTTC.

To note about this clonotype: Compared with germline, one end of the junction differs, possibly owing to a read error. The chain links TRBV10-3 to TRBJ1-1; D is unclear. The length of the CDR3 is 12 residues. Germline lookup yields CDR1 ENHRY and CDR2 SYGVKD. The DNA of the CDR3 is TGTGCCATCAGTAGAGATAACACTGATGCTTTCTTT. Translated, it gives CAISRDNTDAFF.

The rearrangement links TRBV10-3 to TRBJ1-1, with D perhaps TRBD1 (5 bases). There are 14 residues in the CDR3. CDR1 and CDR2 from the germline V gene are ENHRY and SYGVKD. Between the trimmed V and J ends, which lost 10 bases and 1 base, there was a span of 16 bases. Written as DNA, the CDR3 is TGTGCCACCTGGGGTTCGGGGCCGAACACTGAAGCTTTCTTT. Translation: CATWGSGPNTEAFF.

This clonotype was detected ten times or more. The J gene is TRBJ2-3, the V gene TRBV2; no definite D call. The V end lost 0 bases, the J end lost 3 bases, and 7 bases lay between the germline ends. Germline V gene lookup returns CDR1 SNHLY and CDR2 FYNNEI. This CDR3 contains 14 residues. The CDR3 bases are TGTGCCAGCAGTGAAGCTGAGTTAACAGATACGCAGTATTTT. Protein sequence: CASSEAELTDTQYF. Complete variable domain (other parts from reference TRBV2 and TRBJ2-3): EPEVTQTPSHQVTQMGQEVILRCVPISNHLYFYWYRQILGQKVEFLVSFYNNEISEKSEIFDDQFSVERPDGSNFTLKIRSTKLEDSAMYFCASSEAELTDTQYFGPGTRLTVL.

This clonotype was seen ten or more times. V and J are TRBV12-3 or TRBV12-4 and TRBJ1-5; no firm D call. This CDR3 comprises 14 residues. V lost 7 bases to trimming and J lost 4 bases, with 14 bases between them. The CDR3 DNA is TGTGCCAGCACCTCGGCTAATAGGAATCAGCCCCAGCATTTT. Residues: CASTSANRNQPQHF.

V gene TRBV28 combines with J gene TRBJ1-1; a possible D gene is TRBD1 (5 bases). The germline V gene has CDR1 MDHEN and CDR2 SYDVKM. The CDR3 totals 16 residues. Trimming removed 3 bases from V and 1 base from J, with 15 bases in between. The CDR3 DNA sequence: TGTGCCAGCAGTTTGTTAGGCAGGGTGCCGAACACTGAAGCTTTCTTT. Protein: CASSLLGRVPNTEAFF.

This clonotype was seen at least ten times. The chain recombines TRBV7-2 with TRBJ1-1; no definite D call. The CDR3 has 13 residues. Germline-derived CDR1 and CDR2 are SGHTA and FQGNSA. The V and J ends lost 3 bases and 4 bases respectively, with 9 bases between them. The CDR3 DNA is TGTGCCAGCAGCTTGGCCTTGGGCACTGAAGCTTTCTTT. Translated: CASSLALGTEAFF.

The J gene is TRBJ1-1, the V gene TRBV20-1; D is unresolved. Germline V CDR1 and CDR2: DFQATT, SNEGSKA (reference sequence). CDR3 length equals 14 residues. The germline V and J ends were trimmed by 3 bases and 0 bases, with 11 bases remaining between them. CDR3 nucleotides: TGCAGTGCTAGGGCCGTTCTCATGAACACTGAAGCTTTCTTT. Its protein is CSARAVLMNTEAFF.

The rearrangement joins TRBV20-1 to TRBJ2-3; 12 bases match TRBD2. This CDR3 contains 18 residues. The trim removed 0 bases at V and 1 base at J, leaving 8 bases unmatched. Looked up from germline, CDR1 is DFQATT and CDR2 is SNEGSKA (reference sequence). The CDR3 coding sequence is TGCAGTGCTAGAGATGAACGGACTAGCGGGGACGGCACAGATACGCAGTATTTT. Protein sequence: CSARDERTSGDGTDTQYF.